The subject of this entry is one T cell receptor (beta chain). TCRdb's table, derived via immunoSEQ multiplex PCR, lists solely in-frame clones and lacks some. The data hold under 85,000 clones, with roughly 86% observed a single time. These data originate in a study of blood T cell repertoires in COVID-19. The CDR3 is 13 residues long. The germline CDR1 and CDR2 sequences are MNHEY and SVGAGI. V lost 6 bases to trimming and J lost 7 bases; unmatched junction nucleotides: 5. The sequencing input was peripheral blood. J is TRBJ1-1 and V is TRBV6-5; TRBD1 agrees at 10 bases. The receptor comes from a human donor in a cohort sampled during active COVID-19. CDR3 bases: TGTGCCAGCAGGCGGGACAGGGGTTTTGAAGCTTTCTTT. Translated: CASRRDRGFEAFF.